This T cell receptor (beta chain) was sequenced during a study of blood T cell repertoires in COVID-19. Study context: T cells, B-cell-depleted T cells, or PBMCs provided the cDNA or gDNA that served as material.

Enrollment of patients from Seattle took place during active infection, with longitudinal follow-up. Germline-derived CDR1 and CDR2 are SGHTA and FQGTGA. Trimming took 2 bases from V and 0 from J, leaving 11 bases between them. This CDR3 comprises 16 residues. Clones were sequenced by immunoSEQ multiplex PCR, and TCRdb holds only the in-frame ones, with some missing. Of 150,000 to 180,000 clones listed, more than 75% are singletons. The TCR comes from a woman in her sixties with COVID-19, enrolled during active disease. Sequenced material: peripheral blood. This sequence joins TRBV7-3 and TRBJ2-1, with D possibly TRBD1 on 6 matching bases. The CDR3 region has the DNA TGTGCCAGCAGCTTAGTCCAGGGGAGCTCCTACAATGAGCAGTTCTTC. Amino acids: CASSLVQGSSYNEQFF.